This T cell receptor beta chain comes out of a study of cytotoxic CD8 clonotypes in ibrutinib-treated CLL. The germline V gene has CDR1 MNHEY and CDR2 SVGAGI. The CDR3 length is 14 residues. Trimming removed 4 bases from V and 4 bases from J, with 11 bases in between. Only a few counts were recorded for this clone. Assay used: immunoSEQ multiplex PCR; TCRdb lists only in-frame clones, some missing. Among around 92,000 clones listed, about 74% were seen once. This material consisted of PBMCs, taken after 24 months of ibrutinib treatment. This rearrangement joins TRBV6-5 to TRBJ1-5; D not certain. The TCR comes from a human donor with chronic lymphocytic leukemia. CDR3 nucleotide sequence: TGTGCCAGCAGTTTGGGTCTCCTAAATCAGCCCCAGCATTTT. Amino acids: CASSLGLLNQPQHF.